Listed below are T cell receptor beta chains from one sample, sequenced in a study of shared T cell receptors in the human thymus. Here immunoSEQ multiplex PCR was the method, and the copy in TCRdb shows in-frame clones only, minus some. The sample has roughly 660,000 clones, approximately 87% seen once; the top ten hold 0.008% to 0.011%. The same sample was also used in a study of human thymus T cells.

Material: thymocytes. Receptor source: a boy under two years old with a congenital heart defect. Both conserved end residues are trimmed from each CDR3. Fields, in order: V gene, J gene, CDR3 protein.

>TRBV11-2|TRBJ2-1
ASSLTPRGGHNEQF
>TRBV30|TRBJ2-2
ASCPGTSGSDTGELF
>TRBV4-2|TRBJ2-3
ASSHGTSGSSTDTQY
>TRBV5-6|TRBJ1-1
ASSFGDTQNTEAF
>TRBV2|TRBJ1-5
ASHTGLGQPQH
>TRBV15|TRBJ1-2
ATSRGPNPGTNYGYT
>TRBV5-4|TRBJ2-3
ASSLNSGRGGADTQY
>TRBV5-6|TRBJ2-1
ASSLEGGRLSSYNEQF
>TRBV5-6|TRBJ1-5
ASSAGQGSNQPQH
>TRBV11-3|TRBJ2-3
ASSPRLDSDTQY
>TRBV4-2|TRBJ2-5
ASSQRLAGGVGETQY
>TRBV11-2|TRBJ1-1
ASTRDRGPEAF
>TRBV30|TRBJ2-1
AWSSAVTNEQF
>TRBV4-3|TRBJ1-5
ASSLRTGPDQPQH
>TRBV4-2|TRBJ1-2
ASSQDEVTYGYT
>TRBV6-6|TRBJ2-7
ASSYWGRTSSYEQY
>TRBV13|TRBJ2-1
ASSSPSGVYNEQF
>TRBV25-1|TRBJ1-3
ASSAPGDTGNTIY
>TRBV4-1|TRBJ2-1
ASSPILTSGRPLYNEQF
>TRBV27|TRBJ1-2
ASSCKGGQGSYGYT
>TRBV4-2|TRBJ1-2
ASSPPSGTLSDNYGYT
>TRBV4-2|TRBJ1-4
ASSQGSGGGDEKLF
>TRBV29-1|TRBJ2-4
SVEAGLAKNIQY
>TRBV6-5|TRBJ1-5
ASSDRVSNQPQH
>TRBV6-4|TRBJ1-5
ASRQGSQPQH
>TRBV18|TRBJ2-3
ASSPTGMGTSGRHTDTQY
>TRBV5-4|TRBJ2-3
ASSRDYRTDTQY
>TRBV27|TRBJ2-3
ATKGALAEDTQY
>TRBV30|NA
AWRPGTSNYEQY
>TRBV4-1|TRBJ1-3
ASSQGSIWTGLNGSGNTIY
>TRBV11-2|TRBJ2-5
ASSSRNVVAVTGETQY
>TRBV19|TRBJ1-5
ASKEADSNQPQH
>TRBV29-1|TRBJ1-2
SVEVVRGGHGYT
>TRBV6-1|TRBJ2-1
ASSGRSLGGEQF
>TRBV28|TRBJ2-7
ASSPFTGGSNEQY
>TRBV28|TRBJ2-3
ASSLYRAEADTQY
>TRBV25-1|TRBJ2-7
ASSEWGGYEQY
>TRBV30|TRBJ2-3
AWSSGEEDTQY
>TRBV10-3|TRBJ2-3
AISGTERLTDTQY
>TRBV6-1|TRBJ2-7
ASSGLLGRSNEQY
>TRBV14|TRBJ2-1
ASSPQTGLPYNEQF
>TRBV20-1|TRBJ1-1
SARRWTEAF
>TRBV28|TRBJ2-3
ASSLEGGIRPDTQY
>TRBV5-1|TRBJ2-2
ASSSPPMTSARDTGELF
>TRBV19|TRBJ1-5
ASNPRFQGAQPQH
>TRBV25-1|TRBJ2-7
ASSSGRDEQY
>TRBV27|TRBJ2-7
ASSLRDKGQGRNEQY